This T cell receptor (beta chain) came from a study of response to subunit inactivated influenza vaccine. TCRdb recomputed calls from the RT-PCR reads with MiXCR, one row per CDR3 protein. Among approximately 310,000 distinct CDR3 sequences listed, roughly 22% were seen once. Worth noting for this clonotype: Its target is not known.

Broader study findings: New T cells are recruited in small numbers by each seasonal influenza vaccination, according to the authors' suggestion.

Germline V gene lookup returns CDR1 SGHRS and CDR2 YFSETQ. The CDR3 spans 14 residues. The V gene end was trimmed by 6 bases and the J gene end by 2 bases; junction bases not matched to a gene: 7. This receptor was taken from a man aged 45-69 years who received an inactivated influenza vaccine. The chain recombines TRBV5-1 with TRBJ1-2, with 7 bases identical to TRBD1. Sequencing was performed on PBMCs from blood, taken less than 22 months after vaccination. The CDR3 DNA sequence: TGCGCCAGCACAGACCTGACAGGGAACTATGGCTACACCTTC. It translates to CASTDLTGNYGYTF. Using reference TRBV5-1 and TRBJ1-2 for the parts outside the CDR3, the full variable domain is KAGVTQTPRYLIKTRGQQVTLSCSPISGHRSVSWYQQTPGQGLQFLFEYFSETQRNKGNFPGRFSGRQFSNSRSEMNVSTLELGDSALYLCASTDLTGNYGYTFGSGTRLTVV.